The rows below give T cell receptor beta chains drawn from one sample of a study of control samples from healthy donors and cancer patients. The protocol was immunoSEQ multiplex PCR, while the TCRdb copy is restricted to in-frame clones and leaves out a portion. The profile covers 130,000 or so clones, with 90% to 95% appearing a single time and roughly 13% taken by the ten largest. Input material: blood. The origin of the receptors is a man in his forties in good health. Each CDR3 is given with its conserved first and last residue. Each record gives: CDR3 DNA, CDR3 protein, clone size, J gene, D gene, V gene. A D gene is named only where the DNA matches it firmly. Clone size is not always given. Where it is, it says once, few, many or a class for expanded clones.

cdr3_nt: TGCAGCGTTGATAAGCTCGGCACAGATACGCAGTATTTT; cdr3_aa: CSVDKLGTDTQYF; clone_size: NA; j_call: TRBJ2-3; d_call: NA; v_call: TRBV29-1
cdr3_nt: TGCGCCAGCAGCCAACTAGCGGGGTTCACCGGGGAGCTGTTTTTT; cdr3_aa: CASSQLAGFTGELFF; clone_size: NA; j_call: TRBJ2-2; d_call: TRBD2; v_call: TRBV4-1
cdr3_nt: TGTGCCATCAGTGAGTCACCGGCGAGCTCCTATAATTCACCCCTCCACTTT; cdr3_aa: CAISESPASSYNSPLHF; clone_size: NA; j_call: TRBJ1-6; d_call: NA; v_call: TRBV10-3
cdr3_nt: TGTGCCAGCTCACCGAGGGGACAACTAGCCAAAAACATTCAGTACTTC; cdr3_aa: CASSPRGQLAKNIQYF; clone_size: NA; j_call: TRBJ2-4; d_call: NA; v_call: TRBV18
cdr3_nt: TGCGCCAGCAGCCAAGCTCCGGACACAGCTTTGAATTCACCCCTCCACTTT; cdr3_aa: CASSQAPDTALNSPLHF; clone_size: NA; j_call: TRBJ1-6; d_call: NA; v_call: TRBV4-1
cdr3_nt: TGTGCCAGCAGTTTACCCGAAGGCGTTGGAACCGGGGAGCTGTTTTTT; cdr3_aa: CASSLPEGVGTGELFF; clone_size: NA; j_call: TRBJ2-2; d_call: NA; v_call: TRBV28
cdr3_nt: TGCGCCAGCAGCTCCCAGGGGGCAAGAAACCAAGAGACCCAGTACTTC; cdr3_aa: CASSSQGARNQETQYF; clone_size: NA; j_call: TRBJ2-5; d_call: TRBD1; v_call: TRBV5-1
cdr3_nt: TGTGCCAGCAGGGTTAGCGGGGGCCCTAAAAACATTCAGTACTTC; cdr3_aa: CASRVSGGPKNIQYF; clone_size: once; j_call: TRBJ2-4; d_call: TRBD2; v_call: TRBV28
cdr3_nt: TGTGCCAGCAGCGCGACAGGGGGTACCGGGGAGCTGTTTTTT; cdr3_aa: CASSATGGTGELFF; clone_size: NA; j_call: TRBJ2-2; d_call: TRBD1; v_call: TRBV3-1/TRBV3-2
cdr3_nt: TGTGCCAGCAGTGGGGGGGGGACAGGGCGATATAGCAATCAGCCCCAGCATTTT; cdr3_aa: CASSGGGTGRYSNQPQHF; clone_size: once; j_call: TRBJ1-5; d_call: TRBD1; v_call: TRBV6-1
cdr3_nt: TGTGCCAGCAGCCCACCTAACACTACCTCTAGCACAGATACGCAGTATTTT; cdr3_aa: CASSPPNTTSSTDTQYF; clone_size: NA; j_call: TRBJ2-3; d_call: NA; v_call: TRBV3-1/TRBV3-2
cdr3_nt: TGTGCCAGCAGTTACAATGAAGTCAACAATGAGCAGTTCTTC; cdr3_aa: CASSYNEVNNEQFF; clone_size: NA; j_call: TRBJ2-1; d_call: NA; v_call: TRBV6-2/TRBV6-3
cdr3_nt: TGTGCCAGCAGCCCTAGGGCGACTTCGAACACCGGGGAGCTGTTTTTT; cdr3_aa: CASSPRATSNTGELFF; clone_size: NA; j_call: TRBJ2-2; d_call: NA; v_call: TRBV7-3
cdr3_nt: TGTGCCAGCTCACCACCGAGGACGGGACTGAAAGCTGAAAAACTGTTTTTT; cdr3_aa: CASSPPRTGLKAEKLFF; clone_size: NA; j_call: TRBJ1-4; d_call: NA; v_call: TRBV18
cdr3_nt: TGTGCCAGCACTCTGCGGGGTGCCACAGATACGCAGTATTTT; cdr3_aa: CASTLRGATDTQYF; clone_size: NA; j_call: TRBJ2-3; d_call: NA; v_call: TRBV6-6
cdr3_nt: TGTGCCACCAGTGATTTGCCTGTTAACACCGGGGAGCTGTTTTTT; cdr3_aa: CATSDLPVNTGELFF; clone_size: once; j_call: TRBJ2-2; d_call: NA; v_call: TRBV24-1
cdr3_nt: TGTGCCAGCAGTGAATCGGTTCTCTCGACTAATGAAAAACTGTTTTTT; cdr3_aa: CASSESVLSTNEKLFF; clone_size: NA; j_call: TRBJ1-4; d_call: NA; v_call: TRBV2
cdr3_nt: TGTGCCATCGGGCTGGGGAACACTGAAGCTTTCTTT; cdr3_aa: CAIGLGNTEAFF; clone_size: NA; j_call: TRBJ1-1; d_call: NA; v_call: TRBV10-3
cdr3_nt: TGCGCCAGCAGCCGTACTAGCGGGAGGGAGCCTAACACCGGGGAGCTGTTTTTT; cdr3_aa: CASSRTSGREPNTGELFF; clone_size: NA; j_call: TRBJ2-2; d_call: TRBD2; v_call: TRBV4-1
cdr3_nt: TGTGCCAGCAGCTTATCTCTCGGGACGGGGTTCTTC; cdr3_aa: CASSLSLGTGFF; clone_size: NA; j_call: TRBJ2-1; d_call: NA; v_call: TRBV5-6
cdr3_nt: TGTGCCAGCAGCTCGCCGACCATAAATACGCAGTATTTT; cdr3_aa: CASSSPTINTQYF; clone_size: NA; j_call: TRBJ2-3; d_call: NA; v_call: TRBV6-5
cdr3_nt: TGTGCCAGCAGCTTAACAGGGGGCGCGACCGGGGAGCTGTTTTTT; cdr3_aa: CASSLTGGATGELFF; clone_size: NA; j_call: TRBJ2-2; d_call: TRBD1; v_call: TRBV13
cdr3_nt: TGTGCCAGTAGTAATCTGAAAGGACTAGTCGGTAATGAGCAGTTCTTC; cdr3_aa: CASSNLKGLVGNEQFF; clone_size: NA; j_call: TRBJ2-1; d_call: TRBD2; v_call: TRBV19
cdr3_nt: TGTGCCACCAGTGATTCCGTGACAGATCTTGGCTACACCTTC; cdr3_aa: CATSDSVTDLGYTF; clone_size: NA; j_call: TRBJ1-2; d_call: NA; v_call: TRBV24-1
cdr3_nt: TGTGCCAGCAGCTTCGTGACAGGGTGGACCGGGGAGCTGTTTTTT; cdr3_aa: CASSFVTGWTGELFF; clone_size: NA; j_call: TRBJ2-2; d_call: TRBD1; v_call: TRBV5-6
cdr3_nt: TGTGCCAGCAGTTTTATCTACTCTAACACCGGGGAGCTGTTTTTT; cdr3_aa: CASSFIYSNTGELFF; clone_size: NA; j_call: TRBJ2-2; d_call: NA; v_call: TRBV27
cdr3_nt: TGTGCCAGCATCCCAGGGGGAATCTACACTGAAGCTTTCTTT; cdr3_aa: CASIPGGIYTEAFF; clone_size: NA; j_call: TRBJ1-1; d_call: TRBD1; v_call: TRBV6-5
cdr3_nt: TGTGCCAGCAGTACCCCGGGACAGACCACCATATATTTT; cdr3_aa: CASSTPGQTTIYF; clone_size: NA; j_call: TRBJ1-3; d_call: TRBD1; v_call: TRBV28
cdr3_nt: TGTGCCAGCAGTTTAAGGGCAGTATATAGCAATCAGCCCCAGCATTTT; cdr3_aa: CASSLRAVYSNQPQHF; clone_size: NA; j_call: TRBJ1-5; d_call: NA; v_call: TRBV27
cdr3_nt: TGCGCCAGCAGCCAAGAGATTTTTCATTCACCCCTCCACTTT; cdr3_aa: CASSQEIFHSPLHF; clone_size: NA; j_call: TRBJ1-6; d_call: NA; v_call: TRBV4-1
cdr3_nt: TGTGCCAGCAGCTTAACACTCCAAGAGACCCAGTACTTC; cdr3_aa: CASSLTLQETQYF; clone_size: NA; j_call: TRBJ2-5; d_call: NA; v_call: TRBV7-3
cdr3_nt: TGTGCCAGCAGTCTCCAGTTGGGTAATGGCGAGCAGTACTTC; cdr3_aa: CASSLQLGNGEQYF; clone_size: few; j_call: TRBJ2-7; d_call: NA; v_call: TRBV27
cdr3_nt: TGTGCCAGCAGCTTCTTAGCGGGAGGCCCAGGGAATGAGCAGTTCTTC; cdr3_aa: CASSFLAGGPGNEQFF; clone_size: NA; j_call: TRBJ2-1; d_call: TRBD2; v_call: TRBV11-2
cdr3_nt: TGCGCCAGCAGCTTGGGCGAGGGCACTGAAGCTTTCTTT; cdr3_aa: CASSLGEGTEAFF; clone_size: NA; j_call: TRBJ1-1; d_call: NA; v_call: TRBV5-1
cdr3_nt: TGCGCCAGCAGCCAAGATGGGCCCCGGAGCGGGGGGGCCGCAGATACGCAGTATTTT; cdr3_aa: CASSQDGPRSGGAADTQYF; clone_size: NA; j_call: TRBJ2-3; d_call: TRBD2; v_call: TRBV4-1